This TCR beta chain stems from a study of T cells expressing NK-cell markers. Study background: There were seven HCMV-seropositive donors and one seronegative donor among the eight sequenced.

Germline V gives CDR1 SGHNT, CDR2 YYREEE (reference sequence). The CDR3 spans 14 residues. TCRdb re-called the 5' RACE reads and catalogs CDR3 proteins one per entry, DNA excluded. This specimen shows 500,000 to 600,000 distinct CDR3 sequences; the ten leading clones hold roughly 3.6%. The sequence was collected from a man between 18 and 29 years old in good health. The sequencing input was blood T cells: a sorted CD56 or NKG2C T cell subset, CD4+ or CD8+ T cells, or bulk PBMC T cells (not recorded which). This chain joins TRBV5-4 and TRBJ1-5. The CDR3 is CASSRGGADQPQHF.